The T cell receptor beta chain under discussion was sequenced for a study of cytomegalovirus exposure and HLA in healthy donors. Turning to the study itself: The same platform was used for the roughly 120 validation repertoires and the roughly 730 first-cohort repertoires, a later analysis reported. Overall study results and limits: Researchers catalogued 150 or so TCR beta chains as cytomegalovirus-associated.

Germline-derived CDR1 and CDR2 are KGHSH and LQKENI. The CDR3 length is 13 residues. The junction had 6 bases not matched to a gene; V was cut back by 6 bases and J by 4 bases. Libraries were prepared by immunoSEQ multiplex PCR; TCRdb keeps only in-frame clonotypes and omits some of them. The repertoire consists of about 170,000 clones, with approximately 96% occurring once and the leading ten covering 0.8% to 0.95%. Of note for this clone: Its antigen remains unidentified.

This TCR was sampled from a woman aged 18-30 years in good health and CMV-seronegative. The gene calls are TRBV18 and TRBJ2-7; the match to TRBD1 covers 7 bases. Sequencing input: PBMCs. The CDR3 loop reads CASSLQGWYEQYF. DNA of the CDR3: TGTGCCAGCTCTCTACAGGGGTGGTACGAGCAGTACTTC.